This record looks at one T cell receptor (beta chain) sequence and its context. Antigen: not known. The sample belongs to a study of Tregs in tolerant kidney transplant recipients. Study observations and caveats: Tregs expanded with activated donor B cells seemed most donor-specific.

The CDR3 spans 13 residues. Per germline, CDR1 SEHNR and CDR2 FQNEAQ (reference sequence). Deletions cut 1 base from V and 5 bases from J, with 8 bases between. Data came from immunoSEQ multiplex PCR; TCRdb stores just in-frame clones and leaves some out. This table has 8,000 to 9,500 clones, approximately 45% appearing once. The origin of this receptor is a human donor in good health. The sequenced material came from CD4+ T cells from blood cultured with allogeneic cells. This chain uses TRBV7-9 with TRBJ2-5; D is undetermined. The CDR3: CASSLVDLETQYF. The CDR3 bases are TGTGCCAGCAGCTTAGTTGACCTGGAGACCCAGTACTTC.